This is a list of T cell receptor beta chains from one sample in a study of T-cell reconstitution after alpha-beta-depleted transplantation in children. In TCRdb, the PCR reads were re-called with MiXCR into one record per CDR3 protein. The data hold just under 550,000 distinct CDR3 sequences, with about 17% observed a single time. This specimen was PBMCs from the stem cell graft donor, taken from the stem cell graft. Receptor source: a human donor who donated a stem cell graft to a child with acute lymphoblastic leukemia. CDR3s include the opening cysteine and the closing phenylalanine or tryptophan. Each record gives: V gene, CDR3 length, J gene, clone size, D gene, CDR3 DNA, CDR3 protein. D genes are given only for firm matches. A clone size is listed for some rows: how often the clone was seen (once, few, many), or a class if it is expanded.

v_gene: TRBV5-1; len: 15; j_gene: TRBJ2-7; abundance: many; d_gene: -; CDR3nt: TGTGCCAGCAGCTTGGCCGGGAGTAGCTCCTACGAGCAGTACTTC; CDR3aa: CASSLAGSSSYEQYF
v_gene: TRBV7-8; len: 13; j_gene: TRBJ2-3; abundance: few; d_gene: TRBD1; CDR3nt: TGTGCCAGCAGCTCCGACAGGGAGGATACGCAGTATTTT; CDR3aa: CASSSDREDTQYF
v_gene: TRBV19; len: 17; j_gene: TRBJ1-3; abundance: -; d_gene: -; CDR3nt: TGTGCCAGCATCCGACTTACCACAGGCGGCTCTGGAAACACCATATATTTT; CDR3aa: CASIRLTTGGSGNTIYF
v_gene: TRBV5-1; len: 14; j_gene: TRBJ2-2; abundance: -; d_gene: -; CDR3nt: TGCGCCAGCAGCTACCTACAGAACACCGGGGAGCTGTTTTTT; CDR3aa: CASSYLQNTGELFF
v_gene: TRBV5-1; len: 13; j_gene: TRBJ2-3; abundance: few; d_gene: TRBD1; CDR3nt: TGCGCCAGCAGCTGGGTACCGGGACAGACGCAGTATTTT; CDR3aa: CASSWVPGQTQYF
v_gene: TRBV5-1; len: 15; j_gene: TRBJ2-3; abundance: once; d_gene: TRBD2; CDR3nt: TGCGCCAGCAGCTTTGTCGGGACTACTTATACTACGCAGTATTTT; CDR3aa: CASSFVGTTYTTQYF
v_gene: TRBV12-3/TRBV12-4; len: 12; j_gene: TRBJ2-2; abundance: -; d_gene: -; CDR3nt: TGTGCCAGCACCTCTTATACCGGGGAGCTGTTTTTT; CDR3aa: CASTSYTGELFF
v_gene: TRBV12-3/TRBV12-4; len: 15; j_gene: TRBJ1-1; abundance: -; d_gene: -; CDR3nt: TGTGCCAGCAGTCCCCTGGGGGAAGGTCGTACTGAAGCTTTCTTT; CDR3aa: CASSPLGEGRTEAFF
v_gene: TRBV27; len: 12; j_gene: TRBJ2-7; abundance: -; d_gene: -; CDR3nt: TGTGCCAGCAGTTTATACGGCGGAAAGCAGTACTTC; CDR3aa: CASSLYGGKQYF
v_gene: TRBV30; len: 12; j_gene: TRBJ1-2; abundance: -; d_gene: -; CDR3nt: TGTGCCTGGAACCCAGAAGATGGGGGCTACACCTTC; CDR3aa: CAWNPEDGGYTF
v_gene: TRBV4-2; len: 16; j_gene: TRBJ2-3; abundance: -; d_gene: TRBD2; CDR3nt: TGTGCCAGCAGCCCAGAACTAGCGGGAGTCAGGGATACGCAGTATTTT; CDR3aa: CASSPELAGVRDTQYF
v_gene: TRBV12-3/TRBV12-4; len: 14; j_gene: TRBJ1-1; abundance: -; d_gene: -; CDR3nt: TGTGCCAGCAGTTTAGGGGGGACTTACACTGAAGCTTTCTTT; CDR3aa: CASSLGGTYTEAFF
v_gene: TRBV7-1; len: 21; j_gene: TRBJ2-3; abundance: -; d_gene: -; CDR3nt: TGTGCCAGCAGCTCATCGATTCTGCTAGAGCGGGAGAAGGGTGGGACAGACACGCAGTATTTT; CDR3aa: CASSSSILLEREKGGTDTQYF
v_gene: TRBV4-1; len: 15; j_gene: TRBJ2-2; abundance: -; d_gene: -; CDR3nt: TGCGCCAGCAGCCAAGAGTACCGGAACACCGGGGAGCTGTTTTTT; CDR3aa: CASSQEYRNTGELFF
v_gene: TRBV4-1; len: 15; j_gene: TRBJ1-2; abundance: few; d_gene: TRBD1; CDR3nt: TGCGCCAGCAGCCAACCTAGACAGGGACGGGATGGCTACACCTTC; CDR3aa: CASSQPRQGRDGYTF
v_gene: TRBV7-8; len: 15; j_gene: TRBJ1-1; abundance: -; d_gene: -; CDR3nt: TGTGCCAGCAGCTTACTTCCAGGGAGTGGCACTGAAGCTTTCTTT; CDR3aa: CASSLLPGSGTEAFF
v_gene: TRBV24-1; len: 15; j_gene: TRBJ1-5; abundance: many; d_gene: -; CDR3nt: TGTGCCACCAGTAGAGGAGACAGCGGGAATCAGCCCCAGCATTTT; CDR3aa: CATSRGDSGNQPQHF
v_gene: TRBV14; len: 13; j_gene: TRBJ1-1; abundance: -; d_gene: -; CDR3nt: TGTGCCAGCAGCCAAGCCCCCCCCGGGGAAGCTTTCTTT; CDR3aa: CASSQAPPGEAFF
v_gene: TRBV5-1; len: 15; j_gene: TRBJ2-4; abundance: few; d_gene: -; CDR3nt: TGCGCCAGCAGCCCCACTCCGGGGGCCAAAAACATTCAGTACTTC; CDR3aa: CASSPTPGAKNIQYF
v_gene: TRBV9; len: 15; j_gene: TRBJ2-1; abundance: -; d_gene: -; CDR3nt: TGTGCCAGCAGCGTAGAACTAAACTCCTACAATGAGCAGTTCTTC; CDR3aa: CASSVELNSYNEQFF
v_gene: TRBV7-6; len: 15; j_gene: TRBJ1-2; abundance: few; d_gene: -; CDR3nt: TGTGCCAGCAGCTTACAACAGGGTTCTAACTATGGCTACACCTTC; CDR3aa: CASSLQQGSNYGYTF
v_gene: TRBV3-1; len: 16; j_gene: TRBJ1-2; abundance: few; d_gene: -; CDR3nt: TGTGCCAGCAGTCGAACGCCCCCTGACACCTACTATGGCTACACCTTC; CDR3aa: CASSRTPPDTYYGYTF
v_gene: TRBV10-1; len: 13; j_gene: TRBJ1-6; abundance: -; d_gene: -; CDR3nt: TGCGCCAGCAGTGAGAGCTTGGGTTCACCCCTCCACTTT; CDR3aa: CASSESLGSPLHF
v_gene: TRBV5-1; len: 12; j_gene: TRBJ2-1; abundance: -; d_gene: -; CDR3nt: TGCGCCAGCAGCTTCTGGGAGAATGAGCAGTTCTTC; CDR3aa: CASSFWENEQFF
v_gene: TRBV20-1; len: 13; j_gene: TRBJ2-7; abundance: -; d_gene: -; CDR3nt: TGCAGTGCTAGAGGAGGCGGCTCCTACGAGCAGTACTTC; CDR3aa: CSARGGGSYEQYF
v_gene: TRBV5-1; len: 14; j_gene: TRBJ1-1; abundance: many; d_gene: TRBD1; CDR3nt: TGCGCCAGCAGCTGGGGACAGATGAACACTGAAGCTTTCTTT; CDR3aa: CASSWGQMNTEAFF
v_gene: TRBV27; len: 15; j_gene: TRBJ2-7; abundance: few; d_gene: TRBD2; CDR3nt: TGTGCCAGCAGTTTAGGAACGGGAGGGCCCCACGAGCAGTACTTC; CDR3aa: CASSLGTGGPHEQYF